The rows below give T cell receptor beta chains drawn from one sample of a study of shared clonotypes between healthy human individuals. Assay: immunoSEQ multiplex PCR; the TCRdb copy retains only in-frame clones and omits some. The data hold 2 million to 3 million clones, with approximately 93% observed a single time. Specimen: naive CD4+ T cells from PBMCs. The receptors come from a man between 18 and 35 years old in good health. Some clones in this sample may be carry-over from other donors' samples. The CDR3 runs from the conserved cysteine through the conserved F or W. Fields, in order: clone size, J gene, D gene, V gene, CDR3 protein, CDR3 DNA. The D gene is left open where the match is weak. A row's size may be missing; if present it is once, few, many or a size class.

>few|TRBJ1-2|NA|TRBV18
CASSPPSRAFSF
TGTGCCAGCTCACCACCGTCCAGGGCATTCTCCTTC
>NA|TRBJ2-1|NA|TRBV28
CASTWVRGSDEQFF
TGTGCCAGCACCTGGGTCCGAGGTAGCGATGAGCAGTTCTTC
>NA|TRBJ2-5|TRBD1|TRBV7-9
CASSLGQGAKEQYF
TGTGCCAGCAGCTTGGGACAGGGGGCGAAAGAGCAGTACTTC
>NA|TRBJ2-3|TRBD2|TRBV29-1
CSAGESSGSITDTQYF
TGCAGCGCTGGCGAATCTAGCGGGAGTATAACAGATACGCAGTATTTT
>NA|TRBJ2-7|TRBD1|TRBV7-3
CASSSPGQAYEQYF
TGTGCCAGCAGCTCGCCGGGACAGGCCTACGAGCAGTACTTC
>few|TRBJ1-1|NA|TRBV4-1
CASSPLPAKNTEAFF
TGCGCCAGCAGCCCCTTGCCGGCCAAGAACACTGAAGCTTTCTTT
>NA|TRBJ2-6|NA|TRBV10-3
CATRPDPGANVLTF
TGTGCCACCCGGCCGGATCCTGGGGCCAACGTCCTGACTTTC
>NA|TRBJ2-1|TRBD2|TRBV2
CASRNRLAGNNEQFF
TGTGCCAGCAGGAACCGTCTAGCGGGGAACAATGAGCAGTTCTTC
>NA|TRBJ1-4|NA|TRBV5-1
CASSLGVTVANEKLFF
TGCGCCAGCAGCTTGGGGGTGACAGTCGCCAATGAAAAACTGTTTTTT
>NA|TRBJ2-5|NA|TRBV9
CASTWDSAGETQYF
TGTGCCAGCACCTGGGACTCGGCGGGGGAGACCCAGTACTTC
>NA|TRBJ1-2|NA|TRBV7-2
CASSPQIRNYGYTF
TGTGCCAGCAGCCCTCAGATCAGGAACTATGGCTACACCTTC
>NA|TRBJ2-5|TRBD1|TRBV7-3
CASSPRQGGTQYF
TGTGCCAGCAGCCCACGACAGGGGGGGACCCAGTACTTC
>NA|TRBJ2-5|NA|TRBV4-2
CASSQDLTAQETQYF
TGTGCCAGCAGCCAAGATCTGACTGCCCAAGAGACCCAGTACTTC
>NA|TRBJ1-1|TRBD1|TRBV4-2
CASSLVSQGKAEAFF
TGTGCCAGCAGCTTAGTTTCACAGGGGAAGGCTGAAGCTTTCTTT
>NA|TRBJ2-6|NA|TRBV7-3
CASSPFGPGPGANVLTF
TGTGCCAGCAGCCCGTTTGGGCCGGGGCCTGGGGCCAACGTCCTGACTTTC
>NA|TRBJ1-1|NA|TRBV7-8
CASSLHIEAFF
TGTGCCAGCAGCCTACACATTGAAGCTTTCTTT
>NA|TRBJ1-2|NA|TRBV9
CASENNYGYTF
TGTGCCAGCGAAAATAACTATGGCTACACCTTC
>NA|TRBJ2-3|TRBD2|TRBV7-2
CASSLEIAGDTQYF
TGTGCCAGCAGCTTAGAAATAGCGGGCGATACGCAGTATTTT
>NA|TRBJ2-7|NA|TRBV11-2
CASSLDSHRPEYF
TGTGCCAGCAGCTTAGATTCTCACAGGCCCGAGTACTTC
>NA|TRBJ2-6|NA|TRBV7-9
CASSSFIQALFSGANVLTF
TGTGCCAGCAGCTCCTTTATACAGGCGTTATTCTCTGGGGCCAACGTCCTGACTTTC
>NA|TRBJ1-3|NA|TRBV30
CAWSLRGSGNTIYF
TGTGCCTGGAGTTTAAGGGGCTCTGGAAACACCATATATTTT
>once|TRBJ1-5|NA|TRBV15
CATSRDGGTSNQPQHF
TGTGCCACCAGCAGAGATGGGGGGACCAGCAATCAGCCCCAGCATTTT
>NA|TRBJ1-3|NA|TRBV6-5
CASSYRTVRGWYF
TGTGCCAGCAGTTACAGGACTGTCCGTGGGTGGTATTTT
>NA|TRBJ2-1|NA|TRBV5-5
CASMFTPSPSSYNEQFF
TGTGCCAGCATGTTCACCCCATCCCCCAGCTCCTACAATGAGCAGTTCTTC
>NA|TRBJ1-1|NA|TRBV7-8
CASSSARTAMNTEAFF
TGTGCCAGCAGCTCAGCCAGGACAGCAATGAACACTGAAGCTTTCTTT
>NA|TRBJ1-1|NA|TRBV6-5
CASGQRNTEAFF
TGTGCCAGCGGACAGAGGAACACTGAAGCTTTCTTT
>NA|TRBJ1-2|NA|TRBV5-1
CASSVSGRACTF
TGCGCCAGCAGCGTCTCAGGAAGGGCTTGCACCTTC
>NA|TRBJ2-2|TRBD1|TRBV9
CASSVTRGRGELFF
TGTGCCAGCAGCGTAACTAGGGGGCGAGGGGAGCTGTTTTTT
>NA|TRBJ2-3|NA|TRBV28
CASSFPGRIITDTQYF
TGTGCCAGCAGTTTCCCGGGGCGAATAATCACAGATACGCAGTATTTT
>NA|TRBJ2-7|NA|TRBV5-4
CASSFLSGLSYEQYF
TGTGCCAGCAGCTTTTTAAGTGGACTCTCCTACGAGCAGTACTTC
>NA|TRBJ2-7|TRBD1|TRBV7-3
CASSQGTGALEQYF
TGTGCCAGCAGCCAAGGGACAGGGGCTCTCGAGCAGTACTTC
>NA|TRBJ2-1|TRBD1|TRBV5-1
CASSLGGQGVYEQFF
TGCGCCAGCAGCTTGGGAGGACAGGGGGTCTATGAGCAGTTCTTC
>NA|TRBJ1-5|NA|TRBV6-1
CASSVRGSNQPQHF
TGTGCCAGCAGTGTACGAGGTAGCAATCAGCCCCAGCATTTT
>once|TRBJ1-3|NA|TRBV4-2
CASSQDSTEGNTIYF
TGTGCCAGCAGCCAAGATTCGACAGAGGGAAACACCATATATTTT
>once|TRBJ1-4|NA|TRBV4-1
CASSQGRATNEKLLF
TGCGCCAGCAGCCAAGGCCGGGCAACTAATGAAAAACTGCTTTTT
>NA|TRBJ2-7|TRBD2|TRBV19
CASRQRLAGVNEQYF
TGTGCCAGTAGGCAAAGACTAGCGGGAGTTAACGAGCAGTACTTC
>once|TRBJ2-3|TRBD1|TRBV13
CASSPQGALRDTQYF
TGTGCCAGCAGCCCACAGGGGGCTTTAAGGGATACGCAGTATTTT
>NA|TRBJ1-1|NA|TRBV5-1
CASSLARPNTEAFF
TGCGCCAGCAGCTTGGCCAGACCGAACACTGAAGCTTTCTTT
>NA|TRBJ1-5|NA|TRBV7-9
CASSPARGDSNQPQHF
TGTGCCAGCAGCCCGGCTAGGGGGGATAGCAATCAGCCCCAGCATTTT
>NA|TRBJ1-1|NA|TRBV6-5
CASSRRGSGTEAFF
TGTGCCAGCAGCCGCCGGGGGAGCGGGACTGAAGCTTTCTTT
>NA|TRBJ1-5|NA|TRBV9
CASSPRGNQPQHF
TGTGCCAGCAGCCCCCGGGGGAATCAGCCCCAGCATTTT
>NA|TRBJ1-2|TRBD1|TRBV5-1
CASSPNPGQGNYGYTF
TGCGCCAGCAGCCCAAACCCGGGACAGGGCAACTATGGCTACACCTTC
>NA|TRBJ2-2|TRBD1|TRBV6-1
CAIYRGTGISGELFF
TGTGCCATTTACAGGGGGACAGGGATATCCGGGGAGCTGTTTTTT
>NA|TRBJ2-1|TRBD2|TRBV19
CASSARDGGSSYNEQFF
TGTGCCAGTAGTGCCCGGGATGGCGGGAGCTCCTACAATGAGCAGTTCTTC
>NA|TRBJ2-3|NA|TRBV18
CASSPRQGTDTQYF
TGTGCCAGCTCACCACGGCAGGGCACAGATACGCAGTATTTT
>NA|TRBJ2-1|NA|TRBV7-3
CASSQGQGIHNEQFF
TGTGCCAGCAGCCAGGGGCAGGGGATCCACAATGAGCAGTTCTTC
>NA|TRBJ2-1|TRBD2|TRBV7-2
CASSPPGLADNEQFF
TGTGCCAGCAGCCCTCCCGGACTAGCGGACAATGAGCAGTTCTTC
>NA|TRBJ2-7|NA|TRBV27
CASSFTISYEQYF
TGTGCCAGCAGCTTTACAATTTCCTACGAGCAGTACTTC